The 23 T cell receptor beta chains presented below share a single source sample, sequenced in a study of T cell responses to AZD1222 COVID-19 vaccine (dated by TCRdb to the early 2020s). What this sample's time point label stands for: baseline before first vaccination. Library prep was done by the immunoSEQ multiplex PCR assay. TCRdb holds this immuneACCESS table with in-frame rearrangements only. Some clones are missing; in checked studies, unresolved V genes explain under half, and the rest has no known cause. The sample records under 150,000 clones, about 93% of which are singletons. Around 5% of the sample is held by the ten biggest clonotypes. Specimen: peripheral blood, collected on day 0 of AZD1222 vaccination. The origin of the receptors is an adult in good health.

This sequence joins TRBV2 and TRBJ1-1; a possible D gene is TRBD1 (6 bases). Germline CDR1 is SNHLY and CDR2 is FYNNEI. This CDR3 has 15 amino acids. With 2 bases removed from V and 4 bases from J, the gap between germline ends came to 14 bases. The CDR3 reads CASSELGRGSTEAFF. The CDR3 nucleotides read TGTGCCAGCAGTGAACTTGGCAGGGGCAGCACTGAAGCTTTCTTT.

This chain joins TRBV4-1 and TRBJ2-3; TRBD2 aligns across 11 bases. Germline CDR1 is MGHRA and CDR2 is YSYEKL. The J segment lost 0 bases and the V segment lost 1 base, leaving 0 bases of the junction unmatched. The CDR3 contains 16 residues. CDR3: CASSQGTSGSTDTQYF. The CDR3 DNA sequence: TGCGCCAGCAGCCAAGGGACTAGCGGGAGCACAGATACGCAGTATTTT.

This sequence joins TRBV5-6 and TRBJ2-7; 8 nucleotides agree with TRBD2. The trim removed 2 bases at V and 7 bases at J, leaving 8 bases unmatched. CDR3 length equals 14 residues. Germline values: CDR1 SGHDT, CDR2 YYEEEE. The CDR3 DNA is TGTGCCAGCAGCTTTTCAGCGGGAGTAGGGGAGCAGTACTTC. Translated, it gives CASSFSAGVGEQYF.

The chain combines TRBV4-1 with TRBJ1-5, with D tentatively TRBD1 (6 bases). The CDR3 is made up of 15 amino acids. V lost 1 base to trimming and J lost 3 bases, with 10 bases between them. Germline-derived CDR1 and CDR2 are MGHRA and YSYEKL. The CDR3 region has the DNA TGCGCCAGCAGCCAAGTACAGGGATACAATCAGCCCCAGCATTTT. As protein: CASSQVQGYNQPQHF.

The gene calls are TRBV9 and TRBJ2-7; 7 bases map to TRBD1. V lost 0 bases and J lost 4; bases outside the gene matches: 4. The germline CDR1 and CDR2 sequences are SGDLS and YYNGEE. This CDR3 has 14 amino acids. DNA of the CDR3: TGTGCCAGCAGCGTAGAGACAGGGCCTTACGAGCAGTACTTC. Protein sequence: CASSVETGPYEQYF.

The chain employs TRBV6-2 or TRBV6-3 and TRBJ1-5; D is ambiguous. CDR1 and CDR2 from the germline V gene are MNHEY and SVGEGT. The V gene lost 6 bases and the J gene lost 7 bases, with 10 bases spanning the gap. The CDR3 runs to 12 residues. Here the CDR3 reads CASSHPEQPQHF. CDR3 coding DNA: TGTGCCAGCAGCCACCCCGAACAGCCCCAGCATTTT.

This chain joins TRBV9 and TRBJ2-3; weak D call: TRBD2 (5 bases). Germline V gives CDR1 SGDLS, CDR2 YYNGEE. V was cut by 3 bases and J by 3 bases, with 14 bases left in between. CDR3 size: 15 residues. The CDR3 nucleotides are TGTGCCAGCAGCGCGGGGTCATCCTTAACAGATACGCAGTATTTT. The encoded protein is CASSAGSSLTDTQYF.

The count of this clone is one. V gene TRBV19 combines with J gene TRBJ2-7; TRBD1 agrees at 8 bases. V trimming: 5 bases; J trimming: 5 bases; junction bases outside the gene matches: 5. There are 13 residues in the CDR3. CDR1 and CDR2 (germline): LNHDA, SQIVND (reference sequence). CDR3 DNA: TGTGCCAGTAGTTCGTACAGGGGGGACGAGCAGTACTTC. It specifies CASSSYRGDEQYF.

V is TRBV3-1 (or the pseudogene TRBV3-2) and J is TRBJ1-6, with D possibly being TRBD1 (5 bases). Germline assignment: CDR1 LGHDT and CDR2 YNNKEL (reference sequence). V lost 0 bases, J lost 13 bases, and 16 bases lay in between. This CDR3 region has 15 residues. The CDR3 nucleotides read TGTGCCAGCAGCCAAGAGGCAGATCTGGAGGGGCCCCTCCACTTT. Translated: CASSQEADLEGPLHF.

This sequence joins TRBV7-9 and TRBJ2-7; perhaps D is TRBD1 or TRBD2 (5 bases each). Germline CDR1 and CDR2: SEHNR and FQNEAQ (reference sequence). This CDR3 has 12 amino acids. V was pared by 5 bases and J by 7 bases, with 12 bases between. The CDR3 region is CASSEGPREQYF. CDR3 nucleotides: TGTGCCAGCAGCGAGGGACCACGGGAGCAGTACTTC.

This chain joins TRBV7-2 and TRBJ2-5, with D possibly being TRBD2 (5 bases). Germline V gives CDR1 SGHTA, CDR2 FQGNSA. The V end was cut by 5 bases, the J end by 3 bases, with 10 bases between. This CDR3 has 13 residues. The CDR3 region is CASSKRGEETQYF. In nucleotides, the CDR3 is TGTGCCAGCAGCAAACGGGGAGAAGAGACCCAGTACTTC.

The chain employs TRBV18 and TRBJ2-3; no firm D call. This CDR3 contains 14 residues. V shed 2 bases and J shed 2 bases, with 8 bases lying between them. In germline, CDR1 is KGHSH, CDR2 LQKENI. In nucleotides, the CDR3 is TGTGCCAGCTCACCAGTAGGGAACACAGATACGCAGTATTTT. It yields the protein CASSPVGNTDTQYF.

The chain recombines TRBV9 with TRBJ2-7; possible D gene TRBD2, 5 bases. This CDR3 comprises 15 residues. Germline CDR1 SGDLS, CDR2 YYNGEE. The V and J ends lost 0 bases and 0 bases respectively, with 10 bases between them. CDR3 sequence (DNA): TGTGCCAGCAGCGTAGGAGGGCCCGACTCCTACGAGCAGTACTTC. Translating it yields CASSVGGPDSYEQYF.

V is TRBV5-4 and J is TRBJ2-2, with D perhaps matching TRBD2 (5 bases). Trimming shortened V by 4 bases and J by 4 bases, and 11 bases separated the two germline ends. The CDR3 runs 14 residues. In germline, CDR1 is SGHNT, CDR2 YYREEE (reference sequence). CDR3 region: CASSASSTTGELFF. The CDR3 DNA follows: TGTGCCAGCAGCGCCTCTAGCACCACCGGGGAGCTGTTTTTT.

As DNA, the CDR3 is TGTGCTAGTGGTTTGGTACTGGGCCCTGGGAACGGGGAGCTGTTTTTT. Encoded protein: CASGLVLGPGNGELFF. This chain joins TRBV12-5 and TRBJ2-2; D gene ambiguous. The CDR3 loop spans 16 amino acids. CDR1 and CDR2 (germline): LGHNT, FRNRAP. V was cut by 0 bases and J by 7 bases, with 15 bases left in between.

V gene TRBV11-2 combines with J gene TRBJ2-7, with 10 bases fitting TRBD2. The CDR3 is made up of 14 amino acids. Germline trimming cut 4 bases from V and 4 bases from J; bases unmatched to any gene: 4. Germline loops: CDR1 SGHAT, CDR2 FQNNGV. This chain's CDR3 is CASSSASGGYEQYF. CDR3 in DNA: TGTGCCAGCAGCTCCGCTAGCGGGGGTTACGAGCAGTACTTC.

The rearrangement uses TRBV15 and TRBJ2-7; the match to TRBD2 covers 14 bases. Germline V gene sequence: CDR1 LNHNV, CDR2 YYDKDF (reference sequence). V lost 5 bases, J lost 5 bases, and 20 bases stayed unmatched. The CDR3 covers 20 residues. The chain's CDR3 is CATSGAGLAGVLSSGDEQYF. CDR3 bases: TGTGCCACCAGCGGGGCGGGACTAGCGGGAGTCTTATCCTCGGGGGACGAGCAGTACTTC. The whole variable domain, remainder taken from reference TRBV15 and TRBJ2-7, is DAMVIQNPRYQVTQFGKPVTLSCSQTLNHNVMYWYQQKSSQAPKLLFHYYDKDFNNEADTPDNFQSRRPNTSFCFLDIRSPGLGDTAMYLCATSGAGLAGVLSSGDEQYFGPGTRLTVT.

The chain joins TRBV5-8 to TRBJ1-1, with D unclear. Germline V gene data show CDR1 as SGHTS and CDR2 as YDEGEE. With 2 bases removed from V and 5 bases from J, the gap between germline ends came to 16 bases. This CDR3 has 15 amino acids. The CDR3 is CASSFPIRSGTEAFF. The DNA of the CDR3 is TGTGCCAGCAGCTTCCCCATCAGGTCCGGGACTGAAGCTTTCTTT.

The rearrangement joins TRBV28 to TRBJ2-7, with TRBD2 as a possible D gene (5 bases). Germline CDR1 MDHEN, CDR2 SYDVKM. Trimming took off 10 bases at V and 2 bases at J, with 18 bases between the two ends. The CDR3 covers 14 residues. The CDR3 loop is CATRGSGSAYEQYF. CDR3 nucleotides: TGTGCCACCCGGGGTTCCGGGTCCGCCTACGAGCAGTACTTC.

The V gene is TRBV18, the J gene TRBJ2-7, with TRBD2 matching over 15 bases. V shed 5 bases, J shed 2 bases, and the junction held 1 base outside the gene matches. The CDR3 is made up of 15 amino acids. Germline V gene data show CDR1 as KGHSH and CDR2 as LQKENI. The CDR3: CASSGLAGGPYEQYF. The CDR3 DNA reads TGTGCCAGCTCAGGACTAGCGGGAGGGCCCTACGAGCAGTACTTC.

J is TRBJ2-7 and V is TRBV30, with TRBD2 matching 8 bases. The length of the CDR3 is 14 residues. Per germline, CDR1 GTSNPN and CDR2 SVGIG (reference sequence). V shed 1 base, J shed 3 bases, and the junction held 5 bases outside the gene matches. The CDR3, as DNA: TGTGCCTGGAGTGGAGGGCGGGGGGTCTACGAGCAGTACTTC. Its translation: CAWSGGRGVYEQYF.

This rearrangement joins TRBV6-1 to TRBJ2-1, with 11 positions matching TRBD2. The length of the CDR3 is 16 residues. The V and J ends lost 2 bases and 1 base, in that order; junction bases with no gene match: 1. Germline values: CDR1 MNHNS, CDR2 SASEGT. CDR3 loop: CASSETSGSSYNEQFF. The CDR3 region has the DNA TGTGCCAGCAGTGAAACTAGCGGGAGTTCCTACAATGAGCAGTTCTTC.

The chain recombines TRBV25-1 with TRBJ1-2; D possibly corresponds to TRBD1 (6 bases). CDR1 and CDR2 (germline): MGHDK, SYGVNS. Trimming took 4 bases from V and 14 from J, leaving 20 bases between them. The CDR3 loop spans 13 amino acids. The CDR3 here is CASSGPGQTPWTF. For the CDR3, the DNA is TGTGCCAGCAGTGGCCCCGGACAGACTCCTTGGACCTTC.